This entry describes one TCR beta chain. The germline V gene has CDR1 MNHEY and CDR2 SVGAGI. The junction had 8 bases not matched to a gene; V was cut back by 6 bases and J by 1 base. This CDR3 is 15 amino acids long. The data are from a study of blood T cell repertoires in COVID-19. About the research overall: Sites across the United States, Italy and Spain contributed samples from acute and convalescent COVID-19.

Clones were sequenced by immunoSEQ multiplex PCR, and TCRdb holds only the in-frame ones, with some missing. Counted here are roughly 350,000 clones, less than 85% occurring once; the ten biggest clones make up 3% to 4%. J is TRBJ1-1 and V is TRBV6-5, with 7 positions matching TRBD1. The receptor was derived from a woman aged 18-29 years with acute or convalescent COVID-19. The sequenced material came from peripheral blood. The CDR3 reads CASSPGQIRNTEAFF. CDR3 DNA sequence: TGTGCCAGCAGCCCGGGACAGATAAGGAACACTGAAGCTTTCTTT.